This T cell receptor beta chain was captured by sequencing in a study of blood T cells in healthy people across ages. Primed by a sample-barcoded 5' primer and a J-beta primer mix, a second PCR proceeded for about 7 to 12 cycles. Each CDR3 protein gets one entry after TCRdb re-called the 5' RACE reads with MiXCR. Seen here are 790,000 or so distinct CDR3 sequences, about 42% observed once, and the top ten hold 15% to 20%. This CDR3 spans 14 amino acids. CDR1 and CDR2 from the germline V gene are KGHSH and LQKENI. Trimming shortened V by 3 bases and J by 0 bases, and 9 bases separated the two germline ends. About this clonotype: The target antigen is unknown.

General study results and limits: Strong correlation existed between TCR beta diversity and naive T cell percentage.

The sequenced material came from blood. This receptor was taken from a man aged 80 or over in good health. This chain connects TRBV18 to TRBJ2-7; maybe TRBD2 (5 bases). The CDR3 here is CASSPGESSYEQYF. As DNA, the CDR3 is TGTGCCAGCTCACCTGGGGAGAGCTCCTACGAGCAGTACTTC.